This T cell receptor beta chain was obtained from a study of multiple sclerosis patients with progressive multifocal leukoencephalopathy. In the case of this clone: The antigen remains unidentified.

The CDR3 spans 13 residues. V lost 2 bases and J 5 bases, leaving 10 bases between the germline ends. From germline, CDR1 is SGHRS and CDR2 YFSETQ. Findings and limits, study-wide: Most PML patients had lower entropy, suggesting less diverse TRB repertoires.

Clones were read by immunoSEQ multiplex PCR, and TCRdb kept only the in-frame ones, dropping some. The sample yields over 25,000 clones, under 90% seen once. Time point of the sample: around six months of natalizumab therapy. This rearrangement joins TRBV5-1 to TRBJ1-2; possibly TRBD1 for D (5 bases). This TCR was sampled from a human donor with multiple sclerosis. The sample in question was PBMCs, obtained from a patient treated with natalizumab. The CDR3 DNA reads as TGCGCCAGCAGCTTAGGGGAACCGTATGGCTACACCTTC. Protein sequence: CASSLGEPYGYTF.